This entry features one T cell receptor beta chain sequence. The sample comes from a study of blood T cell repertoires in COVID-19. Study background: Donors in the United States, Italy and Spain gave samples during acute or convalescent COVID-19. PBMCs, B-cell-depleted T cells, or T cells were the source of the cDNA or gDNA that made up the material.

Germline loops: CDR1 SGHRS, CDR2 YFSETQ. The CDR3 is 13 residues long. Germline trimming cut 4 bases from V and 6 bases from J; bases unmatched to any gene: 4. In the original processing: Amplification of reference gene primers was used by the study to estimate nucleated cell counts. The protocol was immunoSEQ multiplex PCR, while the TCRdb copy is restricted to in-frame clones and leaves out a portion. The V and J calls and clone size come from that table; D and trimming were worked out from the DNA. The profile shows about 150,000 clones, roughly four fifths of them singletons. The chain recombines TRBV5-1 with TRBJ2-1; 7 bases are a match to TRBD1. This clonotype originated in a man between 65 and 79 years old with active or convalescent COVID-19. Sequencing input: peripheral blood. The CDR3 loop is CASSLGQTNEQFF. CDR3 in DNA: TGCGCCAGCAGCCTGGGACAGACCAATGAGCAGTTCTTC.